This T cell receptor (beta chain) is from a study of PD-L1 blockade in urothelial cancer. About the research overall: About 90% of the roughly 29 patients were males with bladder-origin urothelial cancer. There were a median of about 140,000 T cells in blood samples. At 3 weeks after treatment start (second dose) and again at 6 weeks, blood was analyzed.

Every PCR was spiked with synthetic TCR analog templates. Using immunoSEQ multiplex PCR, the repertoire was profiled, and TCRdb retains in-frame clones only, with some absent. The sample lists about 80,000 clones, 75% to 90% occurring once. Germline CDR1 and CDR2: SGHRS and YFSETQ. The CDR3 extends over 14 amino acids. The trim removed 0 bases at V and 2 bases at J, leaving 2 bases unmatched. This TCR derives from a woman in her 70s with urothelial cancer. The V gene is TRBV5-1, the J gene TRBJ2-7; TRBD1 matches at 7 bases. The source material was PBMCs, sampled around atezolizumab (anti-PD-L1) treatment. CDR3 region: CASSLVGQPYEQYF. The CDR3 DNA reads as TGCGCCAGCAGCTTGGTGGGACAGCCCTACGAGCAGTACTTC.